These 6 T cell receptor beta chains came from one sample sequenced in a study of Ad26.COV2.S vaccination and SARS-CoV-2 variants. The repertoire was sequenced with immunoSEQ multiplex PCR; TCRdb's copy has only in-frame clones and lacks some. The sample includes around 310,000 clones, roughly 90% seen only once; the top ten take around 5.5%. Treatment described: roughly 20 received Ad26.COV2.S at low or high dose, single or two shots; several received placebo; per-sample allocation not given. Sampling was performed 63 days after the first vaccine or placebo injection. This sample comprised peripheral blood, obtained in a trial of Ad26.COV2.S vaccine versus placebo. These receptor sequences come from a person aged 18-65 years who received the Ad26.COV2.S COVID-19 vaccine or a placebo.

This clone was counted between two and nine times. V is TRBV5-1 and J is TRBJ2-7; 11 positions match TRBD2. The CDR3 extends over 16 amino acids. V dropped 0 bases and J dropped 4; count of bases not matched to a gene: 6. The germline V gene encodes CDR1 SGHRS and CDR2 YFSETQ. This chain's CDR3 is CASSLGLAGGRYEQYV. For the CDR3, the DNA is TGCGCCAGCAGCTTGGGTCTAGCGGGAGGACGATACGAGCAGTACGTC.

V is TRBV6-5 and J is TRBJ2-2; D is possibly TRBD2 (5 bases). Germline lookup yields CDR1 MNHEY and CDR2 SVGAGI. Trimming shortened V by 6 bases and J by 5 bases, and 13 bases separated the two germline ends. This CDR3 comprises 14 residues. CDR3 region: CASRAAVSTGELFF. The CDR3 coding sequence is TGTGCCAGCAGAGCGGCCGTCTCGACCGGGGAGCTGTTTTTT.

This clone appeared a few times. The V and J genes are TRBV6-6 and TRBJ1-2; 9 nucleotides agree with TRBD1. J gave up 3 bases and V 6 bases, and 8 bases lay outside the gene matches. This CDR3 region has 15 residues. Germline CDR1 is MNHNY and CDR2 is SVGAGI (reference sequence). In DNA form, the CDR3 reads TGTGCCAGCAGGCTTCAACAGGGGGCGGACTATGGCTACACCTTC. Its translation: CASRLQQGADYGYTF.

On this clone itself: This same CDR3 is encoded by further DNA sequences in the sample. The V and J genes are TRBV12-3 or TRBV12-4 and TRBJ1-1, with unresolved D. The CDR3 is 13 amino acids. V lost 6 bases and J 0 bases, leaving 8 bases between the germline ends. The DNA for the CDR3 is TGTGCCAGCAGCTTTACGGTGAACACTGAAGCTTTCTTT. Amino acids: CASSFTVNTEAFF.

The rearrangement uses TRBV2 and TRBJ2-3; D is unresolved. Germline V gives CDR1 SNHLY, CDR2 FYNNEI. V lost 7 bases, J lost 0 bases, and 5 bases lay in between. CDR3 length equals 12 residues. The CDR3, as DNA: TGTGCCAGCACGGCTAGCACAGATACGCAGTATTTT. It is translated as CASTASTDTQYF.

The V gene is TRBV7-2, the J gene TRBJ1-5; 8 bases are a match to TRBD1. V lost 5 bases to trimming and J lost 0 bases; unmatched junction nucleotides: 3. Germline lookup yields CDR1 SGHTA and CDR2 FQGNSA. The length of the CDR3 is 15 residues. This CDR3 is CASSPGGHSNQPQHF. The CDR3 region has the DNA TGTGCCAGCAGCCCAGGGGGCCATAGCAATCAGCCCCAGCATTTT.